This entry is about one TCR beta chain. This entry comes from a study of OX40 agonist ivuxolimab in advanced cancers. V lost 5 bases and J 8 bases, leaving 18 bases between the germline ends. Germline V gene lookup returns CDR1 LNHNV and CDR2 YYDKDF (reference sequence). This CDR3 has 15 residues. Method: immunoSEQ multiplex PCR; TCRdb's copy keeps in-frame clones and lacks some. The sample includes about 46,000 clones, around 81% seen only once; the top ten take just over 3%. The chain employs TRBV15 and TRBJ1-4; D remains ambiguous. Material: CD4+ or CD8+ T cells sorted from blood, obtained in a trial of the OX40 agonist ivuxolimab. This sequence was found in an adult with an advanced solid tumor such as melanoma, head and neck, liver or kidney cancer. The CDR3 nucleotides are TGTGCCACCAGCCCGACGGCGAACTTGGGGGAAAAACTGTTTTTT. Residues: CATSPTANLGEKLFF. Drawing the rest from reference TRBV15 and TRBJ1-4, the complete variable domain is DAMVIQNPRYQVTQFGKPVTLSCSQTLNHNVMYWYQQKSSQAPKLLFHYYDKDFNNEADTPDNFQSRRPNTSFCFLDIRSPGLGDTAMYLCATSPTANLGEKLFFGSGTQLSVL.